This T cell receptor (beta chain) was sequenced in a study of shared T cell receptors in the human thymus. TCRdb's copy holds only in-frame clones and misses some; the assay was immunoSEQ multiplex PCR. The sample holds 700,000 or so clones, 80% to 90% seen once. Germline CDR1 reads SGHNT; CDR2 reads YYREEE (reference sequence). V lost 4 bases, J lost 11 bases, and 8 bases stayed unmatched. CDR3 length equals 14 residues. Another study also made use of these data, one on human thymus T cells. Per that paper: Corrective surgery for congenital heart defects was being performed on the healthy Finnish infants who served as donors. Unrelated individuals had highly overlapping thymic repertoires, as reported in related research.

The clonotype originates from a girl under three years old with a congenital heart defect. Sequenced material: thymocytes. The V and J genes are TRBV5-4 and TRBJ1-6; TRBD1 aligns across 8 bases. CDR3: CASSARTGKPPLHF. The CDR3, as DNA: TGTGCCAGCAGCGCTCGGACAGGGAAGCCACCCCTCCACTTT.